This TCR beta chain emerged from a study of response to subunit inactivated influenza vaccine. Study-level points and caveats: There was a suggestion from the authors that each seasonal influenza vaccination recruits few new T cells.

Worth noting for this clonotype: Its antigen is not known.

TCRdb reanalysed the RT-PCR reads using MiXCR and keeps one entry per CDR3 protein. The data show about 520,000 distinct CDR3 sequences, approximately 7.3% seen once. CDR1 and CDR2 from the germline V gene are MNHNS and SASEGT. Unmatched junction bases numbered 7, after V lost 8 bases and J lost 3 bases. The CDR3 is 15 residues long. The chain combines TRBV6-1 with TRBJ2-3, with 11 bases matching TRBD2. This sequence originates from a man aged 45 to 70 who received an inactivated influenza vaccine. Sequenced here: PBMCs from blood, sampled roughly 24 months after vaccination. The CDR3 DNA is TGTGCCAGCGGCGCTAGCGGGGGGTTGACAGATACGCAGTATTTT. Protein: CASGASGGLTDTQYF.